This passage covers 3 T cell receptor beta chains from one sample sequenced in a study of PD-1 blockade in classical Hodgkin lymphoma. The time point is: cycle 4 day 1 (C4D1), after more than five weeks of nivolumab. Autologous stem cell transplantation was followed by relapse in every patient, and brentuximab vedotin exposure varied. Libraries were prepared by immunoSEQ multiplex PCR; TCRdb keeps only in-frame clonotypes and omits some of them. The sample lists approximately 65,000 clones, 91% occurring once. Sequencing used peripheral blood mononuclear cells (PBMCs), obtained before the fourth cycle of nivolumab. These receptors all come from a human donor with classical Hodgkin lymphoma.

This chain joins TRBV7-3 and TRBJ2-2, with a weak D call TRBD2 (5 bases). Trimming left V 1 base short and J 6 bases short, with 15 bases between. CDR3 length: 16 amino acids. Germline V gene data show CDR1 as SGHTA and CDR2 as FQGTGA. The CDR3 DNA sequence: TGTGCCAGCAGCTTAAGGTCCCCGGGGTATTCCGGGGAGCTGTTTTTT. This codes for CASSLRSPGYSGELFF.

This chain uses TRBV7-9 with TRBJ2-5, with unresolved D. The CDR3 covers 12 residues. Germline lookup yields CDR1 SEHNR and CDR2 FQNEAQ (reference sequence). V lost 4 bases and J 7 bases, leaving 10 bases between the germline ends. The CDR3 protein is CASSYPKGTQYF. The CDR3 DNA sequence: TGTGCCAGCAGCTATCCGAAGGGGACCCAGTACTTC.

V is TRBV6-5 and J is TRBJ2-7, with D hard to call. Trimming pared 4 bases from V and 0 bases from J, leaving 10 bases between. This CDR3 region has 14 residues. Germline V gives CDR1 MNHEY, CDR2 SVGAGI. The CDR3 loop reads CASSFTFPSYEQYF. CDR3 DNA: TGTGCCAGCAGTTTTACATTCCCCTCCTACGAGCAGTACTTC.